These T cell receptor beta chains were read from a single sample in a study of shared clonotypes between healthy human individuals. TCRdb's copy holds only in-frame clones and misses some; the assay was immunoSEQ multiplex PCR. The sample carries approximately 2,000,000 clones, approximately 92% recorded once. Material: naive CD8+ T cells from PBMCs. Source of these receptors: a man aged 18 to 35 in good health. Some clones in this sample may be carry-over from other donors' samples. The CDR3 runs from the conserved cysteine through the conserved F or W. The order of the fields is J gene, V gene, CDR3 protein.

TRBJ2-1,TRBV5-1,CASSFSYNEQFF
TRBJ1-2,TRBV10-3,CAISGKTGNYGYTF
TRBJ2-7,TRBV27,CASRTGFEQYF
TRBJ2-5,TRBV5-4,CASSGDRGETQYF
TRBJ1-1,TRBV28,CASKKGLNTEAFF
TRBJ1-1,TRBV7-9,CASSVGTGGDEAFF
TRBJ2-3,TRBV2,CASWGKDTQYF
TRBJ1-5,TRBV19,CASSTGGFSNQPQHF
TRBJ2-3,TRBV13,CASSLEGPTDTQYF
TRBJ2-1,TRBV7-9,CASSPGPSAHEQFF
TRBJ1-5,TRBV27,CASSFIPESNQPQHF
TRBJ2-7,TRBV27,CASSLPAYEQYF
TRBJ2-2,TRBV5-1,CASSLTFGGDIGGELFF
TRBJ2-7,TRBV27,CASSSGTYSYEQYF
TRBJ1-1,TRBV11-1,CASSLGGLMNTEAFF
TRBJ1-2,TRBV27,CASSRGQGQGPGGYTF
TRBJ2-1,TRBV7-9,CASSPSSGKNYNEQFF
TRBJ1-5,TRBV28,CASSLSGSANQPQHF
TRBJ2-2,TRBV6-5,CASSYSAGVLAGELFF
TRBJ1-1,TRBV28,CASSTPREGCTEAFF
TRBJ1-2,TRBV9,CASSASGTGDGYTF
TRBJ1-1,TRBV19,CASSIVPGRGNTEAFF
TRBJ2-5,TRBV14,CASSQSQLYETQYF
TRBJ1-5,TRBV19,CASSIGSERNQPQHF
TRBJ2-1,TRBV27,CASSWWGRNEQFF
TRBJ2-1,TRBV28,CASSRDFTNSYNEQFF
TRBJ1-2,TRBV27,CASTSWTEGYGYTF
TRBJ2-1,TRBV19,CASSGGRVGLASYNEQFF
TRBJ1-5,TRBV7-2,CASSLGGDNQPQHF
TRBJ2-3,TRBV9,CASSANPRQSSSTDTQYF
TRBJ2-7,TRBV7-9,CASSLARGGLSSYEQYF
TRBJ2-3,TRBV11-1,CASSPGTSGRVWTDTQYF
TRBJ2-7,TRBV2,CASSDGREGNEQYF